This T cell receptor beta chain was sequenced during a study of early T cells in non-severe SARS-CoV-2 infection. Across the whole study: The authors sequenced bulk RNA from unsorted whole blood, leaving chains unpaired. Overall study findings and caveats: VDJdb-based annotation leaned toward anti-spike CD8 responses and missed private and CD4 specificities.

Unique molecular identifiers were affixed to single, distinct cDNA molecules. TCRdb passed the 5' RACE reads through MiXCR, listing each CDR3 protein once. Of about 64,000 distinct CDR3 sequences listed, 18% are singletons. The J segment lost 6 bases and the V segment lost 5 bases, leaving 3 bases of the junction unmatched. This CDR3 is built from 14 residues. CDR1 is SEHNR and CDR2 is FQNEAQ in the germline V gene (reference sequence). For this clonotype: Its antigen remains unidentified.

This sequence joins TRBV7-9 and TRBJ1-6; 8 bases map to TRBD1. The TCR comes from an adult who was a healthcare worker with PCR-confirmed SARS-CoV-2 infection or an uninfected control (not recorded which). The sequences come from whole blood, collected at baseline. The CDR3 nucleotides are TGTGCCAGCAGCGCGGGACAGGCTAATTCACCCCTCCACTTT. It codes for CASSAGQANSPLHF.